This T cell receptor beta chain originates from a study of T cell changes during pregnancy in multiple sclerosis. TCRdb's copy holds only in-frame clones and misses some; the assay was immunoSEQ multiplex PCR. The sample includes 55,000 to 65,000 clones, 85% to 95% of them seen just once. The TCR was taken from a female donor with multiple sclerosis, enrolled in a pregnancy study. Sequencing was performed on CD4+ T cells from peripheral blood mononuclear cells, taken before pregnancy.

CDR3 protein: CASSRGGESSGELFF. The CDR3 DNA follows: TGTGCCAGCAGCCGGGGGGGGGAGTCTTCTGGGGAGCTGTTTTTT. The chain joins TRBV9 to TRBJ2-2; the match to TRBD2 covers 8 bases. J gave up 8 bases and V 4 bases, and 10 bases lay outside the gene matches. CDR1 is SGDLS and CDR2 is YYNGEE in the germline V gene. This CDR3 is 15 amino acids long.